This T cell receptor (beta chain) was captured by sequencing in a study of T cells in Graves' hyperthyroidism and ophthalmopathy. TCR beta CDR3 regions were amplified from RNA transcripts. The primer set for the first-round RT-PCR of the TCR CDR3 was HTBI. MiXCR was run by TCRdb on the multiplex PCR reads, yielding one entry per CDR3 protein. The data contain around 620,000 distinct CDR3 sequences, 11% to 15% of them singletons. Findings of the study overall: The model forecast ophthalmopathy, anticipating it by a median roughly 6 months before onset.

The PBMCs had their origin in 10 ml of fresh peripheral blood. The CDR3 runs to 14 residues. Trimming cost V 5 bases and J 4 bases; bases outside gene matches: 6. CDR1 and CDR2 (germline): MDHEN, SYDVKM. This clonotype was counted at least ten times. Its cognate antigen is unknown. Source material: blood. The receptor was isolated from a young woman with Graves' ophthalmopathy. The chain recombines TRBV28 with TRBJ1-2, with TRBD1 matching 8 bases. The DNA of the CDR3 is TGTGCCAGCAGTCTGGGACAGGAAATCTATGGCTACACCTTC. Amino acids: CASSLGQEIYGYTF.